A selection of T cell receptor beta chains follows, all from one sample in a study of blood T cell repertoires in COVID-19. The assay was immunoSEQ multiplex PCR, and TCRdb's table has in-frame clones only and misses some. The profile covers 180,000 or so clones, with roughly 76% appearing a single time and more than 9.5% taken by the ten largest. What was sequenced was peripheral blood. These receptors all stem from a woman aged 40 to 49 with COVID-19, enrolled during active disease. The CDR3 runs from the conserved cysteine through the conserved F or W. The D gene is left open where the match is weak. The size entry is marked missing in some rows and otherwise reads once, few, many or a size class.

d_call j_call clone_size v_call cdr3_nt cdr3_aa
TRBD1 TRBJ1-1 many TRBV7-3 TGTGCCAGCAGGCCTACAGGGGGTCAAACTGAAGCTTTCTTT CASRPTGGQTEAFF
TRBD1 TRBJ2-1 once TRBV6-5 TGTGCCAGCAGTTACGGGACCGGGACAGGGAGGAATGAGCAGTTCTTC CASSYGTGTGRNEQFF
. TRBJ2-2 . TRBV27 TGTGCCAGCAGGGAGACAGGCGTAGTCCGCACCGGGGAGCTGTTTTTT CASRETGVVRTGELFF
TRBD2 TRBJ2-5 . TRBV11-2 TGTGCCAGCAGCTTAGGGACTAGCGGAGAAGAGACCCAGTACTTC CASSLGTSGEETQYF
TRBD1 TRBJ1-6 . TRBV13 TGTGCCAGCAGCATAGGACAGGTACAAAATTCACCCCTCCACTTT CASSIGQVQNSPLHF
. TRBJ1-6 . TRBV27 TGTGCCAGCAGTCCATCCTCCTATGCGGGGAATTCACCCCTCCACTTT CASSPSSYAGNSPLHF
. TRBJ1-5 . TRBV24-1 TGTGCCACCAGCCAGGGCCTGAATCAGCCCCAGCATTTT CATSQGLNQPQHF
TRBD2 TRBJ2-2 . TRBV5-1 TGCGCCAGCAGCCCCGGACTAGCGGGAGGGCCCCGGACCGGGGAGCTGTTTTTT CASSPGLAGGPRTGELFF
. TRBJ2-7 once TRBV5-8 TGTGCCAGCAGCTTAGAGGAAGGACTCTACGAGCAGTACTTC CASSLEEGLYEQYF
TRBD1 TRBJ1-1 . TRBV28 TGTGCCAGCACCCGAGACAGGGTTAACACTGAAGCTTTCTTT CASTRDRVNTEAFF
. TRBJ2-7 . TRBV10-1 TGCGCCAGCAGCGTCACAGGTGACGAGCAGTACTTC CASSVTGDEQYF
TRBD2 TRBJ2-5 . TRBV19 TGTGCCAGTAGCCAACCTGAGGGAGGGTCAGAGACCCAGTACTTC CASSQPEGGSETQYF
. TRBJ1-4 . TRBV19 TGTGCCAGTAGCGCCGGGACATCAATTGTAACTAATGAAAAACTGTTTTTT CASSAGTSIVTNEKLFF
. TRBJ1-2 . TRBV15 TGTGCCACCAGCAGAGAGGCTTATGGCTACACCTTC CATSREAYGYTF
. TRBJ2-1 . TRBV29-1 TGCAGCGTTGAAGATCTTCGGCGGGATGAGCAGTTCTTC CSVEDLRRDEQFF
TRBD2 TRBJ2-1 . TRBV6-6 TGTGCCAGCAGTAACTCGGGGACTAGCGGGAATGAGCAGTTCTTC CASSNSGTSGNEQFF
. TRBJ1-4 . TRBV29-1 TGCAGCGTTACTACCGACAGGGAAAAACTGTTTTTT CSVTTDREKLFF
TRBD1 TRBJ1-4 . TRBV27 TGTGCCAGCAGTCTAGGGACAGAAGAAAAACTGTTTTTT CASSLGTEEKLFF
. TRBJ1-3 few TRBV11-2 TGTGCCAGCAGCTTAGTGGGACTTGGCGGGATCTCTGGAAACACCATATATTTT CASSLVGLGGISGNTIYF
TRBD1 TRBJ1-5 many TRBV5-6 TGTGCCAGCAGCTTGGGCCCAGGGGGCGGTCAGCCCCAGCATTTT CASSLGPGGGQPQHF
. TRBJ2-1 . TRBV21-1 TGTGCCAGCAGCAAACAGAGGAGGGGAGGGCTCTACAATGAGCAGTTCTTC CASSKQRRGGLYNEQFF
TRBD1 TRBJ1-5 . TRBV6-1 TGTGCCAGCAGTGTGCCGACAGGGGCCTATAGCAATCAGCCCCAGCATTTT CASSVPTGAYSNQPQHF
TRBD2 TRBJ2-7 . TRBV7-2 TGTGCCAGCACCCTACTAGCGGGAGGGTCGGGCGAGCAGTACTTC CASTLLAGGSGEQYF
. TRBJ1-2 . TRBV27 TGTGCCAGCAGGGGGTCCAGGGTGAGCTATGGCTACACCTTC CASRGSRVSYGYTF
. TRBJ1-1 . TRBV6-5 TGTGCCAGCAGTCCATTTCGACAAACCGCTGAAGCTTTCTTT CASSPFRQTAEAFF
. TRBJ1-1 . TRBV7-3 TGTGCCAGCAGCTTAACGGCAGGGAAGAACACTGAAGCTTTCTTT CASSLTAGKNTEAFF
TRBD1 TRBJ2-4 once TRBV28 TGTGCCAGCAGGTCTCAGGGGGCCGGGAAAAACATTCAGTACTTC CASRSQGAGKNIQYF
. TRBJ2-5 . TRBV12-3/TRBV12-4 TGTGCCAGCAGCTTCCAAGAGACCCAGTACTTC CASSFQETQYF
. TRBJ1-2 . TRBV28 TGTGCCAGCAGTCCGACAGGATCATATGGCTACACCTTC CASSPTGSYGYTF
TRBD2 TRBJ2-1 . TRBV6-5 TGTGCCAGCAGTTATGGGCGGGAGGTCGATGAGCAGTTCTTC CASSYGREVDEQFF
TRBD2 TRBJ2-1 . TRBV14 TGTGCCAGCAGCCTCGGGACTAGTGGGGTTCATGAGCAGTTCTTC CASSLGTSGVHEQFF
. TRBJ1-3 . TRBV3-1/TRBV3-2 TGTGCCAGCAGCCAAGGGACAACTGGAAACACCATATATTTT CASSQGTTGNTIYF
TRBD2 TRBJ2-1 once TRBV11-3 TGTGCCAGCAGCTTAAGCGGGGGCCGGTACAATGAGCAGTTCTTC CASSLSGGRYNEQFF
TRBD1 TRBJ1-2 . TRBV3-1/TRBV3-2 TGTGCCAGCAGCCCCAGACAGGGCGACTATGGCTACACCTTC CASSPRQGDYGYTF
. TRBJ1-1 . TRBV18 TGTGCCAGCTCACAGGACAGCGGGAACACTGAAGCTTTCTTT CASSQDSGNTEAFF
. TRBJ1-2 . TRBV6-5 TGTGCCAGCAGCCCCACAGGGAACAACTATGGCTACACCTTC CASSPTGNNYGYTF
. TRBJ2-7 . TRBV6-1 TGTGCCAGCAGTGATACAGGAGAAAGCTACGAGCAGTACTTC CASSDTGESYEQYF
. TRBJ1-4 . TRBV2 TGTGCCAGCAGTGTGGGGCTGCCAGAAAAACTGTTTTTT CASSVGLPEKLFF
. TRBJ2-1 . TRBV21-1 TGTGCCAGCAGCAAAGAGACTAGCGGGAGGGCCGACGTGGACAATGAGCAGTTCTTC CASSKETSGRADVDNEQFF
. TRBJ2-7 few TRBV5-1 TGCGCCAGCAGCTTGGGGGGGCAGGGCTACGAGCAGTACTTC CASSLGGQGYEQYF